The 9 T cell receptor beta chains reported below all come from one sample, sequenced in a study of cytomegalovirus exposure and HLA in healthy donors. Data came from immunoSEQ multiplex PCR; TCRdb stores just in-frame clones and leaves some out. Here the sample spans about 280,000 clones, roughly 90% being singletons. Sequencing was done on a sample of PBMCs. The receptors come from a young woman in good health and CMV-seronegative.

The CDR3 region has the DNA TGCGCCAGCAGAGCCTCAAAAAGAACAGATCAACCTAACTATGGCTACACCTTC. It yields the protein CASRASKRTDQPNYGYTF. The chain joins TRBV5-1 to TRBJ1-2; D call uncertain. There are 18 residues in the CDR3. The germline CDR1 and CDR2 sequences are SGHRS and YFSETQ. V lost 5 bases, J lost 0 bases, and 23 bases lay in between.

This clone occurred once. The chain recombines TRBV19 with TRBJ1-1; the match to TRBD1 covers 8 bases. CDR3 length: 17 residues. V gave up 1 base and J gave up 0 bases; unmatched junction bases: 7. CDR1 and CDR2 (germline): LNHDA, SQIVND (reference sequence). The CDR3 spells CASSIGRAGGLNTEAFF. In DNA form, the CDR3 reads TGTGCCAGTAGTATAGGTCGTGCAGGGGGCCTGAACACTGAAGCTTTCTTT.

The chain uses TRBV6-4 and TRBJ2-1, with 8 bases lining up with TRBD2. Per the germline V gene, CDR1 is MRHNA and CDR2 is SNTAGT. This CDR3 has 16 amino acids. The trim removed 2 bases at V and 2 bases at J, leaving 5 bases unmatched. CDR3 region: CASSDTLAGPYNEQFF. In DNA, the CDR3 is TGTGCCAGCAGTGACACGCTAGCGGGTCCCTACAATGAGCAGTTCTTC.

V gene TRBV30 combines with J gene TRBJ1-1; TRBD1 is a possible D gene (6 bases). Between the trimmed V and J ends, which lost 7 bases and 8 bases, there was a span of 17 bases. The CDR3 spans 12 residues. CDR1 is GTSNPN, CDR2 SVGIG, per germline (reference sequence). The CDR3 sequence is CALIPRTAEAFF. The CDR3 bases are TGTGCCTTGATACCTAGGACAGCCGAAGCTTTCTTT.

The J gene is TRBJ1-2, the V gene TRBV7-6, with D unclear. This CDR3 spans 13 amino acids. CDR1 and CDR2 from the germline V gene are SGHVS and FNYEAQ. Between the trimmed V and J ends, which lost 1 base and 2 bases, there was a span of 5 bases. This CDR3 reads CASSLDSNYGYTF. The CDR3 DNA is TGTGCCAGCAGCTTAGACAGCAACTATGGCTACACCTTC.

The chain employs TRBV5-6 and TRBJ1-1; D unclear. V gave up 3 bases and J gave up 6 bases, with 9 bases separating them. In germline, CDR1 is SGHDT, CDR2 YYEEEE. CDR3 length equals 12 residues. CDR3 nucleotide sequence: TGTGCCAGCAGCTCTGGCGGTCCTGAAGCTTTCTTT. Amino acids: CASSSGGPEAFF. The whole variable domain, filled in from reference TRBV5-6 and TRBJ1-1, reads DAGVTQSPTHLIKTRGQQVTLRCSPKSGHDTVSWYQQALGQGPQFIFQYYEEEERQRGNFPDRFSGHQFPNYSSELNVNALLLGDSALYLCASSSGGPEAFFGQGTRLTVV.

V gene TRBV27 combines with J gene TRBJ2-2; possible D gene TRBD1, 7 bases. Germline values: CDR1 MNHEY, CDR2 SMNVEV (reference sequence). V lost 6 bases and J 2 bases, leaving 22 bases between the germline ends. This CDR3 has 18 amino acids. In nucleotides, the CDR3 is TGTGCCAGCAGCCGAAGACCCCCACAGGGGACTAACACCGGGGAGCTGTTTTTT. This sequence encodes CASSRRPPQGTNTGELFF.

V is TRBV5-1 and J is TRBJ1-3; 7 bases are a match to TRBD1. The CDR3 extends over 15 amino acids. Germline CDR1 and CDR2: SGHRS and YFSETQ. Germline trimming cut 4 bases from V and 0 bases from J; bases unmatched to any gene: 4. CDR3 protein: CASSLDRASGNTIYF. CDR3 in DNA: TGCGCCAGCAGCCTAGACAGGGCCTCTGGAAACACCATATATTTT.

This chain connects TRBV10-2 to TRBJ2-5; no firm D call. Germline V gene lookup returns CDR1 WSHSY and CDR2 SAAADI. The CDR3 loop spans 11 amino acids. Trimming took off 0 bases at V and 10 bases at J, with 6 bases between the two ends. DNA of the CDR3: TGCGCCAGCAGTGAGTCGAAGCACCAGTACTTC. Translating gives CASSESKHQYF.